This T cell receptor beta chain is from a study of molecular identifiers for immune sequencing clone quantification (dated by TCRdb to the late 2010s). At the level of the whole study: In a replicate experiment, RNA from approximately 22,000 or 94,000 naive CD8 T cells was split into five aliquots, four of which were sequenced. This methods study benchmarked molecular-identifier clustering-based TCR repertoire sequencing (MIDCIRS) and TCR RNA copy counting, using CD8 T cells to do so.

Libraries were built with PCR. TCRdb records NextSeq 500 as the sequencer. Bulk TCR libraries were prepared as previously described, using TCR primers listed in Table S5. The Qiagen AllPrep DNA/RNA kit was used to purify total RNA. Before analysis, reads from multiple sequencing runs of the same library were pooled. From the authors' description of their analysis: Reads were retained only if the reads had an exact TCR constant sequence, and the retained reads were trimmed to 150 nt and grouped according to their 12-nt molecular barcodes. Reads inside each barcode group were sub-clustered using a 15% Levenshtein threshold, and a quality-weighted consensus sequence was constructed for each RNA molecule. Non-functional sequences were filtered out, along with any lower-count sequence sitting one edit away from another sequence. Based on a fit of two negative binomial distributions, barcode sub-clusters having less than 20% of the maximum read count were discarded. In TCRdb, the public reads were trimmed at Q25 with fastp and aligned with MiXCR, with productive beta chains retained. Every distinct CDR3 protein forms one entry, paired with its most common genes and DNA. Here the V and J calls rest on TCRdb's processing, not on the authors' analysis. This sample holds thousands of distinct CDR3 sequences; roughly 33% were observed only once. Approximately 5% of the sample is taken by the ten largest.

Naive CD8 T cell libraries were made from roughly 20,000 to 1,000,000 sorted cells using 10%, 30% or 50% of purified RNA. On a BD FACSAria II, naive CD8 T cells were FACS-sorted as CD8+CD4-CCR7+CD45RA+ and collected into RLT Plus buffer. To test detection sensitivity, Jurkat RNA equal to under 13 TCR copies was added to samples of roughly 18,000-1,100,000 naive CD8 T cells. CD8 T cells were enriched with RosetteSep CD8+ T Cell Enrichment Cocktail and Ficoll-Paque, followed by ACK red cell lysis. Results the study describes overall, beyond this receptor: Even against a background of approximately 1 million naive CD8 T cells, spiked-in Jurkat TCR RNA amounting to a single cell's worth was reported to be detectable. The sizes of highly expanded clones could end up underestimated when identical TCR molecules share a barcode. When barcode sub-clustering was omitted, TCR diversity was inflated by chimeric consensus sequences, with chimeras reaching as high as 47%. Modeling estimated roughly 3.2 recovered TCR RNA copies per cell, compared with about 10 by digital PCR, which implies about 32% capture efficiency. Naive libraries contained spiked-in Jurkat TCR RNA (approximately nine copies' worth), which is not part of the donor repertoire. In CMV-specific effector cells, clones with more than 20 RNA copies contained over 99% of molecules, whereas in naive cells such clones contained under 1% of molecules.

The CDR3 has 14 amino acids, counting the end cysteine and phenylalanine. The only DNA kept is the CDR3, 42 bases in frame from the first base. As encoded in the germline V gene, CDR1 is MNHEY while CDR2 is SVGEGT. V is reduced by 2 bases and J by 7 bases, leaving a spacing of 15 bases between them. As for this clonotype: Its target antigen remains unknown. Base qualities are not provided; no much larger clone lies one nucleotide away.

This chain joins TRBV6-2 or TRBV6-3 to TRBJ2-7; the D segment could be TRBD2, given 6 matching bases. The receptor's source is a human donor in good health. Some libraries in this study had Jurkat cell RNA spiked in. Sequencing was performed on naive CD8+ T cells from blood, with Jurkat cell RNA spiked in. The intended sense of this specimen's cell subset or site label: FACS-sorted CD8+CD4-CCR7+CD45RA+ naive T cells. The DNA reads TGTGCCAGCAGTTACAACGCGGGACCAAGGGAGCAGTACTTC. The translation is CASSYNAGPREQYF.